This T cell receptor (beta chain) was captured in a study of human T cells and chemical hapten exposure. Study context: Patients received weekly diphenylcyclopropenone doses to the scalp throughout the roughly 24-week study. Study outcomes and limitations: Compared with pre-sensitization or healthy control sets, expanded TCRs clustered more. Patch test score tracked positively with PT1 expanded TCR counts.

Trimming left V 0 bases short and J 0 bases short, with 11 bases between. Germline V gene sequence: CDR1 LGHNA, CDR2 YSLEER. This CDR3 has 16 residues. With regard to this clonotype: What it binds is unknown.

As the library was built, unique molecular identifiers were attached to individual cDNA molecules. TCRdb analysed the RACE reads with MiXCR anew, one entry per CDR3 protein. The repertoire holds 300,000 to 350,000 distinct CDR3 sequences, 6% to 8.5% seen once, with approximately 8.9% in the top ten. Time point here: patch test 1, 2 weeks after DPC sensitization. Treatment reported: therapeutic diphenylcyclopropenone sensitization with weekly scalp DPC. This specimen consisted of whole blood, obtained in connection with sensitization to the hapten diphenylcyclopropenone (DPC). This chain connects TRBV4-3 to TRBJ1-1; D call uncertain. The sequence came from a woman between 18 and 29 years old with alopecia areata. Some clones in this sample may be carry-over from other donors' samples. For the CDR3, the DNA is TGCGCCAGCAGCCAAGATTACCTGGGAATGAACACTGAAGCTTTCTTT. Protein product: CASSQDYLGMNTEAFF.